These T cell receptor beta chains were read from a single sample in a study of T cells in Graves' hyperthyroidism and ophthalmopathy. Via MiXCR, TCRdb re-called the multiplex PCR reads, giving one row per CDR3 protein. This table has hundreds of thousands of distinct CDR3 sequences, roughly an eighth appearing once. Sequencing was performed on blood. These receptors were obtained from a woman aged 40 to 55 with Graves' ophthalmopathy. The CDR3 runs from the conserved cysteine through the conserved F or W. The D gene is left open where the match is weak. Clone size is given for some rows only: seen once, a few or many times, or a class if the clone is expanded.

TGTGCCAGCTCGGATTTCGGGAACACCGGGGAGCTGTTTTTT	CASSDFGNTGELFF	TRBV12-3/TRBV12-4	NA	TRBJ2-2	many
TGTGCCAGCAGAAAGGTAGATGGCTACACCTTC	CASRKVDGYTF	TRBV12-3/TRBV12-4	NA	TRBJ1-2	many
TGTGCCAGCAGCTCCGGACTAGCGGGGGTAGCCAAAAACATTCAGTACTTC	CASSSGLAGVAKNIQYF	TRBV7-9	TRBD2	TRBJ2-4	many
TGTGCCTGGAATCCAGCCGGGCGGGGATATAGCAATCAGCCCCAGCATTTT	CAWNPAGRGYSNQPQHF	TRBV30	NA	TRBJ1-5	once
TGTGCCAGCAGCGTAGTGTCTGGTCAGGGGGTAGGGGAGCTGTTTTTT	CASSVVSGQGVGELFF	TRBV9	TRBD1	TRBJ2-2	few
TGTGCCAGCAGTTTAAATCCCTCCCTAGGTTCCCCAAAGTTCTTC	CASSLNPSLGSPKFF	TRBV28	NA	TRBJ2-1	many
TGTGCCAGCTCACCACCAGCAGTCTTCGGTACGCAGTATTTT	CASSPPAVFGTQYF	TRBV18	NA	TRBJ2-3	many
TGCAGTGCGCAGGAGGGGACACCTAATCAGCCCCAGCATTTT	CSAQEGTPNQPQHF	TRBV20-1	NA	TRBJ1-5	many
TGTGCCAGCAGCGTAGTCGCGGGAGGGTCCTACAATGAGCAGTTCTTC	CASSVVAGGSYNEQFF	TRBV9	TRBD2	TRBJ2-1	many
TGTGCCAGCACCCTTCACGACAGGGGACCCTACGAGCAGTACTTC	CASTLHDRGPYEQYF	TRBV2	TRBD1	TRBJ2-7	many
TGTGCCAGCAGCTTATACGATGACCAGGCTTACAATGAGCAGTTCTTC	CASSLYDDQAYNEQFF	TRBV7-9	NA	TRBJ2-1	NA
TGTGCCACCAGTGATTCCCTCACAGATACGCAGTATTTT	CATSDSLTDTQYF	TRBV24-1	NA	TRBJ2-3	NA
TGTGCCAGCAGTGAAGGGTCGGGTTGGGGTGGCTACACCTTC	CASSEGSGWGGYTF	TRBV2	NA	TRBJ1-2	many
TGTGCCAGCAGCCAGGTCCCCCCATGGGAGACCCAGTACTTC	CASSQVPPWETQYF	TRBV3-1	NA	TRBJ2-5	NA
TGTGCCAGCAGTTTAGGCGGGGGGGACTATGGCTACACCTTC	CASSLGGGDYGYTF	TRBV28	NA	TRBJ1-2	many
TGTGCCAGCAGCAGACACGGAGGGGCGGGGGGTGGCTACGAGCAGTACTTC	CASSRHGGAGGGYEQYF	TRBV7-2	TRBD2	TRBJ2-7	NA
TGTGCCAGCAGCCAAGAGACGCTAGCGGGAGGGGGGGTGGACATTCAGTACTTC	CASSQETLAGGGVDIQYF	TRBV3-1	TRBD2	TRBJ2-4	NA
TGTGCCACCAGCAGAGATAGGAGAACTAGCGGACACAACGGCCAAGAGACCCAGTACTTC	CATSRDRRTSGHNGQETQYF	TRBV15	TRBD2	TRBJ2-5	many
TGTGCCAGCAGCGTAGTTCCCGAGGGGGTCGGTCATGAGCAGTTCTTC	CASSVVPEGVGHEQFF	TRBV9	NA	TRBJ2-1	many
TGCGCCAGCAGCCAAGATGGGCGTAGCAATCAGCCCCAGCATTTT	CASSQDGRSNQPQHF	TRBV4-1	NA	TRBJ1-5	NA
TGTGCCAGCAGCCCAAGCTTTGGCACAGATACGCAGTATTTT	CASSPSFGTDTQYF	TRBV7-9	NA	TRBJ2-3	many
TGCAGTGCTGGACAGGGGGGAAGGGAAAAACTGTTTTTT	CSAGQGGREKLFF	TRBV20-1	TRBD1	TRBJ1-4	NA
TGCAGTGCTGGAACTAGCGGGGCACCCTCCTACGAGCAGTACTTC	CSAGTSGAPSYEQYF	TRBV20-1	TRBD2	TRBJ2-7	many
TGTGCCAGCCGAATAGGAAGGGAGCAGTTCTTC	CASRIGREQFF	TRBV2	NA	TRBJ2-1	NA
TGTGCCAGCAGCTCACCTCGGTGGGTCGGACTAGCGGGAGGGAAGGATGAGCAGTTCTTC	CASSSPRWVGLAGGKDEQFF	TRBV7-8	TRBD2	TRBJ2-1	many
TGTGCCAGCAGCCGAGGGGAGGGGCGCACAGATACGCAGTATTTT	CASSRGEGRTDTQYF	TRBV12-3/TRBV12-4	TRBD2	TRBJ2-3	many
TGTGCCAGCAGCCCGGGGGGGACGGTCCAAGAGACCCAGTACTTC	CASSPGGTVQETQYF	TRBV5-5	TRBD2	TRBJ2-5	few
TGCGCCAGCAGCGTGGGACTAGCGGGCAACACAGATACGCAGTATTTT	CASSVGLAGNTDTQYF	TRBV5-1	TRBD2	TRBJ2-3	few
TGTGCCAGCAGCCAATGGGACGGGAGAGGTGAGCAGTTCTTC	CASSQWDGRGEQFF	TRBV14	NA	TRBJ2-1	many
TGCAGTGCTAGGAGTTACTACGAGCAGTACTTC	CSARSYYEQYF	TRBV20-1	NA	TRBJ2-7	many
TGTGCCAGCAGCCAAACAGCATTTCAAGAGACCCAGTACTTC	CASSQTAFQETQYF	TRBV3-1	NA	TRBJ2-5	many
TGTGCCAGCCGCGCAGGGGGACATGGCTACACCTTC	CASRAGGHGYTF	TRBV6-1	TRBD1	TRBJ1-2	many
TGTGCCAGTAGAAAACAGGGGAGCTCCTACGAGCAGTACTTC	CASRKQGSSYEQYF	TRBV19	TRBD1	TRBJ2-7	NA
TGCGCCAGGTGGGGTACAGATACGCAGTATTTT	CARWGTDTQYF	TRBV5-1	NA	TRBJ2-3	few
TGTGCCAGCAGCCAATCCCCAGGGGCGGGGGATGGCTACACCTTC	CASSQSPGAGDGYTF	TRBV16	NA	TRBJ1-2	few
TGTGCCAGCAGTTTTCGCCTCACGAACACTGAAGCTTTCTTT	CASSFRLTNTEAFF	TRBV27	NA	TRBJ1-1	many
TGTGCCAGCTCGATGGGCCGGGGGCTGAACACTGAAGCTTTCTTT	CASSMGRGLNTEAFF	TRBV18	NA	TRBJ1-1	NA
TGTGCCATCAGCAAAGCGGGGGGACCCTACGAGCAGTACTTC	CAISKAGGPYEQYF	TRBV10-3	TRBD2	TRBJ2-7	many
TGTGCCAGCAGTGAAAAGTGGCAGAACACCGGGGAGCTGTTTTTT	CASSEKWQNTGELFF	TRBV6-1	NA	TRBJ2-2	NA
TGTGCCAGCAGCTTATCTTCGGGACGGCTCAGGGCCTACGAGCAGTACTTC	CASSLSSGRLRAYEQYF	TRBV7-8	NA	TRBJ2-7	many
TGTGCCAGCAGTGCAAGCGGGAAAATCACAGATACGCAGTATTTT	CASSASGKITDTQYF	TRBV2	TRBD2	TRBJ2-3	many
TGCAGCGTTTCGGGGGTTATGGGGTACGAGCAGTACTTC	CSVSGVMGYEQYF	TRBV29-1	NA	TRBJ2-7	many
TGTGCCAGCAGTTTGCGGGGTCTTAGCACAGATACGCAGTATTTT	CASSLRGLSTDTQYF	TRBV27	NA	TRBJ2-3	many
TGTGCCAGCAGGATACAGACAGGGTTCGTAAACAATGAGCAGTTCTTC	CASRIQTGFVNNEQFF	TRBV12-3/TRBV12-4	TRBD1	TRBJ2-1	many
TGTGCCAGCAGTGAAGCGGAGCTGAACACCGGGGAGCTGTTTTTT	CASSEAELNTGELFF	TRBV2	NA	TRBJ2-2	many
TGTGCCAGCAGTTTCCGAGAACAAGCGGGAGCGGTTAGTGAGCAGTTCTTC	CASSFREQAGAVSEQFF	TRBV27	TRBD2	TRBJ2-1	many
TGCGCCAGCAGCTGGGGACAGGAGGGGTCACCCCTCCACTTT	CASSWGQEGSPLHF	TRBV5-1	TRBD1	TRBJ1-6	NA
TGTGCCAGCAGTGATGAAGGACAGGGAGGTATTGGGGCCAACGTCCTGACTTTC	CASSDEGQGGIGANVLTF	TRBV6-1	TRBD1	TRBJ2-6	NA
TGCAGTGCTAGAGGACACCTTACTGAAGCTTTCTTT	CSARGHLTEAFF	TRBV20-1	NA	TRBJ1-1	many
TGTGCCAGCAGCGGCCCCAGGGGGCTCTCGGACACTGAAGCTTTCTTT	CASSGPRGLSDTEAFF	TRBV7-6	TRBD1	TRBJ1-1	many
TGTGCCAGCAGTACGACTAGGGAGACAAATGAGCAGTTCTTC	CASSTTRETNEQFF	TRBV28	NA	TRBJ2-1	many
TGTGCCAGCAAACCATCGGGACAGGCCATGGGCTACGAGCAGTACTTC	CASKPSGQAMGYEQYF	TRBV27	TRBD1	TRBJ2-7	many